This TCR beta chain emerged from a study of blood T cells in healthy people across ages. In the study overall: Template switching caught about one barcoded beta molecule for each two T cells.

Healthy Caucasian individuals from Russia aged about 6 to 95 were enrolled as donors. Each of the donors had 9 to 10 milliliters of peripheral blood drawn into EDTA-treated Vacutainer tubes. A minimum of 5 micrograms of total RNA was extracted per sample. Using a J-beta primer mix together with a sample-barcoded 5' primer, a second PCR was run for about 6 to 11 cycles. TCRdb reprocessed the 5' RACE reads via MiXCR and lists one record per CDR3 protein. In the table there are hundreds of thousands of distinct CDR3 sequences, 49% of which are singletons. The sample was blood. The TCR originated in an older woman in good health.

The CDR3 loop reads CAISAGEDSNQPQHF. The CDR3 DNA sequence: TGTGCCATCAGTGCGGGGGAAGATAGCAATCAGCCCCAGCATTTT. The chain links TRBV10-3 to TRBJ1-5; weak D call: TRBD1 (5 bases). Looked up from germline, CDR1 is ENHRY and CDR2 is SYGVKD. The CDR3 extends over 15 amino acids. V was cut by 4 bases and J by 0 bases, with 10 bases left in between.